This T cell receptor (beta chain) derives from a study of spatial heterogeneity in lung cancer. Time point reported: blood at routine non-recurrence follow-up after resection. TCRdb redid the calling of the 5' RACE reads with MiXCR, one entry per CDR3 protein. In the table there are more than 15,000 distinct CDR3 sequences, roughly 6.5% of which are singletons. The length of the CDR3 is 13 residues. Germline trimming cut 5 bases from V and 5 bases from J; bases unmatched to any gene: 5. The germline V gene encodes CDR1 SGHVS and CDR2 FQNEAQ. At least ten counts were recorded for this clonotype. This clonotype originated in a male donor with early-stage non-small cell lung cancer. V gene TRBV7-8 combines with J gene TRBJ2-5, with 7 bases identical to TRBD1. The starting material was PBMCs, obtained at follow-up. Here the CDR3 reads CASSKTRGETQYF. CDR3 DNA: TGTGCCAGCAGCAAAACCAGGGGGGAGACCCAGTACTTC.